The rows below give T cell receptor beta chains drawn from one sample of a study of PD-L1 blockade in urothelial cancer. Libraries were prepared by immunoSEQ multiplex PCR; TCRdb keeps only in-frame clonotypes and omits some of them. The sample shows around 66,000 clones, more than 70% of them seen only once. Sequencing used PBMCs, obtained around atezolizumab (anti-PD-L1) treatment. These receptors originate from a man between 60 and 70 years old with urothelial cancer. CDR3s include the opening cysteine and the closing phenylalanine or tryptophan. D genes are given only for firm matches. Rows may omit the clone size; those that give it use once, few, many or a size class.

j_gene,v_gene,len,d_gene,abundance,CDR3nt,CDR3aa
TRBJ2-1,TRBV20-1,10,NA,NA,TGCAGTGCTAGCAACAATGAGCAGTTCTTC,CSASNNEQFF
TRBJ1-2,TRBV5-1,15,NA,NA,TGCGCCAGCAGCTTGGCCTTAACAGGGTACTATGGCTACACCTTC,CASSLALTGYYGYTF
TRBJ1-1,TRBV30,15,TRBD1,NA,TGTGCCTGGAGTGAATGGACAGGGGAAAACACTGAAGCTTTCTTT,CAWSEWTGENTEAFF
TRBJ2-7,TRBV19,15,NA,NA,TGTGCCAGTAGTATAGCGGGACTCGCCCCCTACGAGCAGTACTTC,CASSIAGLAPYEQYF
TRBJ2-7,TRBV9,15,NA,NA,TGTGCCAGCAGCGTCTTCGAGGGAGTTAGGGACGAGCAGTACTTC,CASSVFEGVRDEQYF
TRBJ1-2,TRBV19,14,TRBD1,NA,TGTGCCAGTAGTAAGGGACAGGGATTCTATGGCTACACCTTC,CASSKGQGFYGYTF
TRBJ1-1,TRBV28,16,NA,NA,TGTGCCAGCAGACAGGGCGGGGGACGGTCTGGCACTGAAGCTTTCTTT,CASRQGGGRSGTEAFF
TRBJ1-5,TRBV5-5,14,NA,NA,TGTGCCAGCAGCTTGTTGAGGGAGAATCAGCCCCAGCATTTT,CASSLLRENQPQHF
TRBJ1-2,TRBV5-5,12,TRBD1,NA,TGTGCCAGCAGCTTCTACAGGGGGGGCTACACCTTC,CASSFYRGGYTF
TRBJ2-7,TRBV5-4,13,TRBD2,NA,TGTGCCAGCAGCTTGGAGACTAGCGGCGAGCAGTACTTC,CASSLETSGEQYF
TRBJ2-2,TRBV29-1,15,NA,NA,TGCAGCGTTGAAGACCGGGGGACTCAGACCGGGGAGCTGTTTTTT,CSVEDRGTQTGELFF
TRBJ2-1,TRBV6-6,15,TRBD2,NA,TGTGCCAGCAGTGGGACTAGCGGGAGGGCAAATGAGCAGTTCTTC,CASSGTSGRANEQFF
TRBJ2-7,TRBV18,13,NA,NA,TGTGCCAGCTCACAGGGACTTTCCCTAGAGCAGTACTTC,CASSQGLSLEQYF
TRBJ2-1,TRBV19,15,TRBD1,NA,TGTGCCAGTAGTATCCAGGACAGGGGGCCCGATGAGCAGTTCTTC,CASSIQDRGPDEQFF
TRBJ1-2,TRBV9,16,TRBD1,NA,TGTGCCAGCAGCGTATTGGGGACAGCCCTGGGCTATGGCTACACCTTC,CASSVLGTALGYGYTF
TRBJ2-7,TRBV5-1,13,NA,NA,TGCGCCAGCAGTCATTATACAGGATACGAGCAGTACTTC,CASSHYTGYEQYF
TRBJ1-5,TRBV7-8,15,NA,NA,TGTGCCAGCAGCCCCCAGACAGGTAGCAATCAGCCCCAGCATTTT,CASSPQTGSNQPQHF
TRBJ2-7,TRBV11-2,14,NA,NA,TGTGCCAGCAGCTTAATTCAGGGCCAGTACGAGCAGTACTTC,CASSLIQGQYEQYF
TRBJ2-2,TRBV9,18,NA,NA,TGTGCCAGCAGCGTACTACCGCTGATGCGGGAGAACACCGGGGAGCTGTTTTTT,CASSVLPLMRENTGELFF
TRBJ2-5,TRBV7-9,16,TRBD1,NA,TGTGCCAGCAGCTATACCGACAGGGGGTCCCGAGAGACCCAGTACTTC,CASSYTDRGSRETQYF
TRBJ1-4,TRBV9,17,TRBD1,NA,TGTGCCAGCAGCGTAGCCCTCACGACAGGGGGTCGGGAAAAACTGTTTTTT,CASSVALTTGGREKLFF
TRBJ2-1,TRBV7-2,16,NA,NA,TGTGCCAGCAGCTCTACGGGACACCTCTCCTACAATGAGCAGTTCTTC,CASSSTGHLSYNEQFF
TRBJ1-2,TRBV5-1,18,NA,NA,TGCGCCAGCAGCCCGACCCCCGGGGGGAAAGTCTCGAACTATGGCTACACCTTC,CASSPTPGGKVSNYGYTF
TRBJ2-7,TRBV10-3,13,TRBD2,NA,TGTGCCATCAGTGAGGGACTAGCGGCCGAGCAGTACTTC,CAISEGLAAEQYF
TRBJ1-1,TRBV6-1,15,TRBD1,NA,TGTGCCAGCAGTGATCTAAAGGACAGGGAGACTGAAGCTTTCTTT,CASSDLKDRETEAFF
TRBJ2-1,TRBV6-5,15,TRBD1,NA,TGTGCCAGCAGTTACTCGGAAACAGGGGTGGCTGAGCAGTTCTTC,CASSYSETGVAEQFF
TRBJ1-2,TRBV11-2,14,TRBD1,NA,TGTGCCAGCAGCTTGGGACAGGACTCGTGGGGCTACACCTTC,CASSLGQDSWGYTF
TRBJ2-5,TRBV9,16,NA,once,TGTGCCAGCAGCGAGGAGGGGGCAGGGAGTCGAGAGACCCAGTACTTC,CASSEEGAGSRETQYF
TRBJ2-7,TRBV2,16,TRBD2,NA,TGTGCCAGCAACCGACTAGCGGGGGGTTCCTCCTACGAGCAGTACTTC,CASNRLAGGSSYEQYF
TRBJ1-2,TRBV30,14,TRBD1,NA,TGTGCCTGGAGTTCCGCAGGGGGCTACTATGGCTACACCTTC,CAWSSAGGYYGYTF
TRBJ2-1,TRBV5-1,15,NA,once,TGCGCCAGCAGCTCGGCCATGGGACTGATCGCTGAGCAGTTCTTC,CASSSAMGLIAEQFF
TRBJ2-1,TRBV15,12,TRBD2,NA,TGTGCCACCAGCAGAGAAGGGAGGGGGCAGTTCTTC,CATSREGRGQFF
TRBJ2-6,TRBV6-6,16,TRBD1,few,TGTGCCAGCAGTACTAGGACAGGGTCTGGGGCCAACGTCCTGACTTTC,CASSTRTGSGANVLTF
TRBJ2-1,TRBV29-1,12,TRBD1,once,TGCAGCGCCACCCGGGACAGGAATGAGCAGTTCTTC,CSATRDRNEQFF
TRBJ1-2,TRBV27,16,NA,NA,TGTGCCAGCAGTTTAGGTCTCGGTCAGGGAATGGGTGGCTACACCTTC,CASSLGLGQGMGGYTF
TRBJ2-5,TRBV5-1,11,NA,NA,TGCGCCAGCAGCGCGAAAGAGACCCAGTACTTC,CASSAKETQYF
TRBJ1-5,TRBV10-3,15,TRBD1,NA,TGTGCCATCAGTGAAGGGGACAGGGACAGTCAGCCCCAGCATTTT,CAISEGDRDSQPQHF
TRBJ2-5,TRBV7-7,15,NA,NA,TGTGCTAGCAGCTTATTCGGGACTGGCCAAGAGACCCAGTACTTC,CASSLFGTGQETQYF
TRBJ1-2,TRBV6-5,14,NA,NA,TGTGCCAGCAGTTACCGGGGAGGAAACTATGGCTACACCTTC,CASSYRGGNYGYTF
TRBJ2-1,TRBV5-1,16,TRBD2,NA,TGCGCCAGCAGCTTGGGAGCGGGGGGGCCTTCAAATGAGCAGTTCTTC,CASSLGAGGPSNEQFF
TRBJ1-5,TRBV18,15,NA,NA,TGTGCCAGCTCCGCATCCGGACTGGACAATCAGCCCCAGCATTTT,CASSASGLDNQPQHF
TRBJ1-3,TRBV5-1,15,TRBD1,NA,TGCGCCAGCAGCACGGGACAGGGAACTGGAAACACCATATATTTT,CASSTGQGTGNTIYF
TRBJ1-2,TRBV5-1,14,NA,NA,TGCGCCAGCAGCTTGACCCAGGGACTGGGTGGCTACACCTTC,CASSLTQGLGGYTF
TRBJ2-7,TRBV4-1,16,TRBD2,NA,TGCGCCAGCAGCCAGGGACTAGCGGGGAACAACTACGAGCAGTACTTC,CASSQGLAGNNYEQYF
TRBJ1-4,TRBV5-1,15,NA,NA,TGCGCCAGCAGCTTGGAGGGGGGGGCTAATGAAAAACTGTTTTTT,CASSLEGGANEKLFF
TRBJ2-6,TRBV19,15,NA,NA,TGTGCCAGCCTGCCCGGGAGCTCTGGGGCCAACGTCCTGACTTTC,CASLPGSSGANVLTF
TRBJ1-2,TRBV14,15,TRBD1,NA,TGTGCCAGCAGCCAAGATAGGGGCAGGGGGCAAGGCTACACCTTC,CASSQDRGRGQGYTF
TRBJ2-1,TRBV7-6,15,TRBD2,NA,TGTGCCAGCAGCTTATTTAGCGGGGGGGGGAATGAGCAGTTCTTC,CASSLFSGGGNEQFF
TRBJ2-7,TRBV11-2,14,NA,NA,TGTGCCAGCAGCTTAGTAGCTGCTACTAACGAGCAGTACTTC,CASSLVAATNEQYF
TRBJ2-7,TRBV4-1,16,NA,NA,TGCGCCAGCAGCCAAGTTCTGCGAGCTCGGTCGTACGAGCAGTACTTC,CASSQVLRARSYEQYF
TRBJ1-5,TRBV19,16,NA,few,TGTGCCAGTAGTATTGGAGTTCAATATAGCAATCAGCCCCAGCATTTT,CASSIGVQYSNQPQHF
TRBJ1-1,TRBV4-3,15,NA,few,TGCGCCAGCAGCCAAGTAGAAGGGCGGGACACTGAAGCTTTCTTT,CASSQVEGRDTEAFF
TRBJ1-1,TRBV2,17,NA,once,TGTGCCAGCAGTGAACGTCAGACATATACAATGAACACTGAAGCTTTCTTT,CASSERQTYTMNTEAFF
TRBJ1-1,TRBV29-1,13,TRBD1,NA,TGCAGCGTGGCGGGACAGCCGAGCACTGAAGCTTTCTTT,CSVAGQPSTEAFF